This T cell receptor (beta chain) was captured in a study of identical twins. The study, taken as a whole, reports: Models underestimated TCR alpha sharing (out-of-frame) in monozygotic twins. Possibly, invariant MAIT and iNKT cells partly confounded zero-insertion analyses.

This CDR3 has 15 residues. The V end was cut by 1 base, the J end by 1 base, with 10 bases between. Germline lookup yields CDR1 MGHRA and CDR2 YSYEKL. Each CDR3 protein is one row after TCRdb ran MiXCR on the 5' RACE reads. The sample has 1.5 million to 2 million distinct CDR3 sequences, more than 30% seen once. A remark on this clonotype: The antigen is unknown.

The sample taken for sequencing was cord blood. The V call is TRBV4-1, the J call TRBJ1-2; no clear D gene. This sequence originates from a newborn girl in good health. This CDR3 is CASSQGGTVNYGYTF. The CDR3 DNA sequence: TGCGCCAGCAGCCAAGGGGGAACAGTTAACTATGGCTACACCTTC.